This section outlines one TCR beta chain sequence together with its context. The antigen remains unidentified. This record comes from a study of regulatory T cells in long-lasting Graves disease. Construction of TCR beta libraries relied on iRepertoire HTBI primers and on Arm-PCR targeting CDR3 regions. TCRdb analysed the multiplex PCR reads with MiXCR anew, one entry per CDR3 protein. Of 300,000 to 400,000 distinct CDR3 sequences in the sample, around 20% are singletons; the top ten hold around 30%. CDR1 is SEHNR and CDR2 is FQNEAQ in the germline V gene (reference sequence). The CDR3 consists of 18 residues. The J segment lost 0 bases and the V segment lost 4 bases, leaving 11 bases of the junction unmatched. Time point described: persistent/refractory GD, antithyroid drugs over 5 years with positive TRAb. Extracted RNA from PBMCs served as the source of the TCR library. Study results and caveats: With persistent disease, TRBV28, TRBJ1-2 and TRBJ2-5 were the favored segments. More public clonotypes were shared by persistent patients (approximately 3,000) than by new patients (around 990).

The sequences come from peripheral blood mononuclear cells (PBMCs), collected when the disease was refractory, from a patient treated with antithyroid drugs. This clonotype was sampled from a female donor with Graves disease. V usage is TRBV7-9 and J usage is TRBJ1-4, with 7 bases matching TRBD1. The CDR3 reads CASSSSGQGVATNEKLFF. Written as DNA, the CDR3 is TGTGCCAGCAGCTCCTCGGGGCAGGGGGTTGCAACTAATGAAAAACTGTTTTTT. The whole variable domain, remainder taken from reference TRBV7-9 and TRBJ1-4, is DTGVSQNPRHKITKRGQNVTFRCDPISEHNRLYWYRQTLGQGPEFLTYFQNEAQLEKSRLLSDRFSAERPKGSFSTLEIQRTEQGDSAMYLCASSSSGQGVATNEKLFFGSGTQLSVL.